This T cell receptor beta chain was retrieved from a study of blood T cell repertoires in COVID-19. In this sample, this clone turned up a few times. Per germline, CDR1 SNHLY and CDR2 FYNNEI. This CDR3 is built from 13 residues. V was shortened by 4 bases and J by 6 bases, with 13 bases between the two germline ends. Assay: immunoSEQ multiplex PCR; the TCRdb copy retains only in-frame clones and omits some. This sample has about 210,000 clones; approximately 80% occur once, and the top ten carry about 9.8%. V gene TRBV2 combines with J gene TRBJ2-7; tentative D call: TRBD2 (5 bases). Sequencing input: PBMCs or T cells enriched from blood (not recorded which). The clonotype comes from a woman aged 45-60 years with acute COVID-19. In DNA, the CDR3 is TGTGCCAGCAGTGTTGATTCCGCGGGCGAGCAGTACTTC. Encoded protein: CASSVDSAGEQYF.